Below are 15 T cell receptor beta chains sequenced from a single sample in a study of CD8 T cells in Susac syndrome. Roughly 0.45 to 1 ug RNA was reverse transcribed with random hexamers. TCRdb re-analysed the immunoSEQ multiplex PCR reads in MiXCR, keeping a single row per CDR3 protein. The profile shows 200,000 to 300,000 distinct CDR3 sequences, roughly 95% of them singletons. Source material: CD4+ T cells from PBMCs. These receptors came from a human donor with Susac syndrome.

The rearrangement joins TRBV20-1 to TRBJ2-1; D may be TRBD2 (6 bases). The V end was cut by 6 bases, the J end by 0 bases, with 12 bases between. The CDR3 contains 14 residues. CDR1 is DFQATT and CDR2 is SNEGSKA in the germline V gene (reference sequence). The CDR3 DNA is TGCAGTGCAAGGAGGGGACCCTCCTACAATGAGCAGTTCTTC. As protein: CSARRGPSYNEQFF.

The J gene is TRBJ1-5, the V gene TRBV6-5, with D hard to call. Trimming shortened V by 5 bases and J by 4 bases, and 15 bases separated the two germline ends. The CDR3 is made up of 15 amino acids. In germline, CDR1 is MNHEY, CDR2 SVGAGI. CDR3 sequence (DNA): TGTGCCAGCAGTAGAGGACGGACCTCAAATCAGCCCCAGCATTTT. Encoded protein: CASSRGRTSNQPQHF.

This chain connects TRBV7-8 to TRBJ2-1, with D perhaps given as TRBD1 or TRBD2 (5 bases each). The CDR3 sequence is 16 residues long. The germline V and J ends were trimmed by 3 bases and 8 bases, with 20 bases remaining between them. Germline V CDR1 and CDR2: SGHVS, FQNEAQ. CDR3 DNA: TGTGCCAGCAGCTTCAAAAGGGGAACGGGGTCGGATGAGCAGTTCTTC. Amino acid sequence: CASSFKRGTGSDEQFF.

The chain couples TRBV20-1 to TRBJ2-3; D unresolved. The V gene lost 3 bases and the J gene lost 7 bases, with 8 bases spanning the gap. Per the germline V gene, CDR1 is DFQATT and CDR2 is SNEGSKA (reference sequence). The CDR3 covers 11 residues. CDR3: CSASLANTQYF. Written as DNA, the CDR3 is TGCAGTGCTAGCCTTGCTAATACGCAGTATTTT.

The chain is built from TRBV6-4 and TRBJ2-3; weak D call: TRBD2 (6 bases). CDR3 size: 14 residues. CDR1 MRHNA and CDR2 SNTAGT come from the germline V gene. Trimming took off 5 bases at V and 1 base at J, with 10 bases between the two ends. The CDR3, as DNA: TGTGCCAGCAGTATTGGCGGGGGCACAGATACGCAGTATTTT. This codes for CASSIGGGTDTQYF.

In the case of this clonotype: It is likely a read error, because the conserved phenylalanine at the end of the CDR3 is missing. The DNA is omitted, as the CDR3 cannot be located on it reliably, and the CDR3 follows TCRdb's listing. The chain has TRBV9 and TRBJ1-1; the DNA was not compared with TRBD1, the D call given in the table. The length of the CDR3 is 14 amino acids, counting both ends. Germline CDR1 SGDLS, CDR2 YYNGEE. The CDR3 region is CASSVANPGQGPPV.

This clonotype appeared a single time. In DNA, the CDR3 is TGTGCCAGCAGCGTATCCCGGGAGAATGAGCAGTTCTTC. This encodes CASSVSRENEQFF. The V call is TRBV9, the J call TRBJ2-1, with D possibly matching TRBD2 (6 bases). The CDR3 contains 13 residues. CDR1 is SGDLS, CDR2 YYNGEE, per germline. V gave up 1 base and J gave up 7 bases, with 9 bases separating them.

The CDR3 here is CASSSTPIPRDQPQHF. DNA of the CDR3: TGTGCCAGCAGCTCCACTCCAATTCCAAGGGATCAGCCCCAGCATTTT. V usage is TRBV7-2 and J usage is TRBJ1-5; D unresolved. Trimming took off 4 bases at V and 5 bases at J, with 18 bases between the two ends. The CDR3 extends over 16 amino acids. Germline V CDR1 and CDR2: SGHTA, FQGNSA.

The CDR3 loop reads CASSWGSDEQYF. The DNA of the CDR3 is TGTGCCAGTTCTTGGGGATCCGACGAGCAGTACTTC. The rearrangement joins TRBV21-1 to TRBJ2-7. TRBV21-1 counts as a pseudogene. The CDR3 is 12 amino acids.

The chain recombines TRBV4-1 with TRBJ2-1; TRBD2 matches at 13 bases. Germline values: CDR1 MGHRA, CDR2 YSYEKL. The CDR3 covers 18 residues. The junction had 7 bases not matched to a gene; V was cut back by 0 bases and J by 5 bases. CDR3 sequence (DNA): TGCGCCAGCAGCCAAGATATAGTTGGGACTAGCGGGAACAATGAGCAGTTCTTC. It yields the protein CASSQDIVGTSGNNEQFF.

J is TRBJ2-5 and V is TRBV7-2; TRBD2 matches 14 bases. The CDR3 is 17 residues long. V trimming: 4 bases; J trimming: 5 bases; junction bases outside the gene matches: 9. Germline V gives CDR1 SGHTA, CDR2 FQGNSA. As DNA, the CDR3 is TGTGCCAGCAGCTCGGGACTAGCGGGAGTTCATTTGGAGACCCAGTACTTC. Translated, it gives CASSSGLAGVHLETQYF. Full variable domain (missing parts from reference TRBV7-2 and TRBJ2-5): GAGVSQSPSNKVTEKGKDVELRCDPISGHTALYWYRQSLGQGLEFLIYFQGNSAPDKSGLPSDRFSAERTGGSVSTLTIQRTQQEDSAVYLCASSSGLAGVHLETQYFGPGTRLLVL.

This sequence joins TRBV2 and TRBJ1-2; 7 bases agree with TRBD1. The CDR3 runs 15 residues. V trimming: 8 bases; J trimming: 5 bases; junction bases outside the gene matches: 14. The germline V gene has CDR1 SNHLY and CDR2 FYNNEI. DNA of the CDR3: TGTGCCAGCCAGGGAGAAGGGGGCGCTTCTTATGGCTACACCTTC. Translation: CASQGEGGASYGYTF.

This chain connects TRBV4-1 to TRBJ2-3; the match to TRBD2 covers 14 bases. The germline V gene has CDR1 MGHRA and CDR2 YSYEKL. The V and J ends lost 1 base and 4 bases, in that order; junction bases with no gene match: 4. The CDR3 has 17 amino acids. CDR3 sequence: CASSQGLAGGRADTQYF. CDR3 coding DNA: TGCGCCAGCAGCCAAGGACTAGCGGGAGGGCGTGCAGATACGCAGTATTTT.

The genes are TRBV5-1 and TRBJ2-7; 8 bases align to TRBD1. CDR3 size: 16 residues. Losses at the gene ends were 5 bases for V and 0 bases for J; bases not matched to a gene: 10. Germline loops: CDR1 SGHRS, CDR2 YFSETQ. In DNA form, the CDR3 reads TGCGCCAGCAGTAGCGGTAAACAGGGGGGCTCCTACGAGCAGTACTTC. Translation gives CASSSGKQGGSYEQYF.

This chain links TRBV5-8 with TRBJ2-1, with a weak D call TRBD2 (6 bases). CDR1 is SGHTS and CDR2 is YDEGEE in the germline V gene. CDR3 length equals 17 residues. The V end was cut by 0 bases, the J end by 1 base, with 14 bases between. CDR3 bases: TGTGCCAGCAGCTTGGCATCGGGGGTCGGGTCCTACAATGAGCAGTTCTTC. Encoded protein: CASSLASGVGSYNEQFF.